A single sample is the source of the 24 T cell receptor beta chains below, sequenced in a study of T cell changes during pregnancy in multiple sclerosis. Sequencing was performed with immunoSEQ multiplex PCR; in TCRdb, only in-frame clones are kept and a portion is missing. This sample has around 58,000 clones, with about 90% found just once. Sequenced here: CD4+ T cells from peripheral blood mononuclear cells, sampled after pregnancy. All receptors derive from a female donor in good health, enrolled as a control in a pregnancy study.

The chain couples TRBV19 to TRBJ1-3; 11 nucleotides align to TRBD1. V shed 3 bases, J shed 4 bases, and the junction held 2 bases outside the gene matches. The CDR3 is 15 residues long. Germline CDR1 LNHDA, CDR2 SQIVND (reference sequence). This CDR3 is CASSMDRGPGNTIYF. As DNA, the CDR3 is TGTGCCAGTAGTATGGACAGGGGGCCAGGAAACACCATATATTTT. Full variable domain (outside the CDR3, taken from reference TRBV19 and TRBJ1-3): DGGITQSPKYLFRKEGQNVTLSCEQNLNHDAMYWYRQDPGQGLRLIYYSQIVNDFQKGDIAEGYSVSREKKESFPLTVTSAQKNPTAFYLCASSMDRGPGNTIYFGEGSWLTVV.

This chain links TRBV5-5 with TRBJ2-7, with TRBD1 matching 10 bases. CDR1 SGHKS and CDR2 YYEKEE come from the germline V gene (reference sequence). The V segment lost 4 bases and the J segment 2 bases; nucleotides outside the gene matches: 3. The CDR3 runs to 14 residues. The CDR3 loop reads CASSPGQGPYEQYF. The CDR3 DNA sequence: TGTGCCAGCAGCCCGGGACAGGGGCCCTACGAGCAGTACTTC.

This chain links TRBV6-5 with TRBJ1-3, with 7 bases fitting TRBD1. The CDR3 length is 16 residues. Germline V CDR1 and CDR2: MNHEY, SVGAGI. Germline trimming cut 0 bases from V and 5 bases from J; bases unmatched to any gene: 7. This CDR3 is CASSYSGTARRNTIYF. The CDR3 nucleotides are TGTGCCAGCAGTTACTCGGGGACAGCGAGACGAAACACCATATATTTT.

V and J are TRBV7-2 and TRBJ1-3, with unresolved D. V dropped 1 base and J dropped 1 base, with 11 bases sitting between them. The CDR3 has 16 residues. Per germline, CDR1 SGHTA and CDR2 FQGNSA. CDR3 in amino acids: CASSLGSTRSGNTIYF. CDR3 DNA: TGTGCCAGCAGCTTAGGTAGCACCAGATCTGGAAACACCATATATTTT.

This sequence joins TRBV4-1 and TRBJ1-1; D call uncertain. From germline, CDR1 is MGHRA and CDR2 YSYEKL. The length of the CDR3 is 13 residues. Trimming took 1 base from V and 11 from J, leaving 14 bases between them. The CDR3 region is CASSQVVSEVAFF. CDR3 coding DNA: TGCGCCAGCAGCCAAGTGGTTTCGGAGGTGGCTTTCTTT.

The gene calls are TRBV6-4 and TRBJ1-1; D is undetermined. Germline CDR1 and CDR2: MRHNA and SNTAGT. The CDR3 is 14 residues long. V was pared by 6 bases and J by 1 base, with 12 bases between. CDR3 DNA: TGTGCCAGCAGCCTTGCCGGAGGGAACACTGAAGCTTTCTTT. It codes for CASSLAGGNTEAFF.

This CDR3 is CAISGPGQPFLFF. DNA of the CDR3: TGTGCCATCAGTGGCCCGGGACAGCCTTTCTTGTTCTTC. The J gene is TRBJ2-1, the V gene TRBV10-3; 7 bases are shared with TRBD1. Germline lookup yields CDR1 ENHRY and CDR2 SYGVKD. The junction had 12 bases not matched to a gene; V was cut back by 4 bases and J by 15 bases. The CDR3 sequence is 13 residues long.

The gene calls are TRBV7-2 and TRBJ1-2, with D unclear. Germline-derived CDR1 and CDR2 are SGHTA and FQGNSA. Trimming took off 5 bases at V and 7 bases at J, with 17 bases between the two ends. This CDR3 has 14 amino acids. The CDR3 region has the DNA TGTGCCAGCAGCCCCCCCGGAGACTCGGGTGGCTACACCTTC. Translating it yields CASSPPGDSGGYTF.

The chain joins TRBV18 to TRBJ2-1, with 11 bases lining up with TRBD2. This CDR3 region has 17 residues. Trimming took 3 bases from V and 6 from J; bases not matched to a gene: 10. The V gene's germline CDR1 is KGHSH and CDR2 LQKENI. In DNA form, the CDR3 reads TGTGCCAGCTCACCCACCAATAGCGGGGGGGCCGGCAATGAGCAGTTCTTC. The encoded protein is CASSPTNSGGAGNEQFF.

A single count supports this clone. The CDR3 spells CASSLGASTDTQYF. In DNA, the CDR3 is TGTGCCAGCAGCTTAGGGGCTAGCACAGATACGCAGTATTTT. The rearrangement links TRBV11-3 to TRBJ2-3; D not certain. V dropped 1 base and J dropped 0 bases, with 5 bases sitting between them. CDR3 length: 14 amino acids. Germline V gives CDR1 SGHNT, CDR2 YENEEA.

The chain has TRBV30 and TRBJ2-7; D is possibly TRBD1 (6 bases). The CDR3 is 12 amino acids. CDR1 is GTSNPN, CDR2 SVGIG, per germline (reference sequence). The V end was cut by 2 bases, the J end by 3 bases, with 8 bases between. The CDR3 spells CAWSQGGYEQYF. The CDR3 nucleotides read TGTGCCTGGAGTCAAGGGGGCTACGAGCAGTACTTC. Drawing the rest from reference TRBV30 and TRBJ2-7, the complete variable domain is SQTIHQWPATLVQPVGSPLSLECTVEGTSNPNLYWYRQAAGRGLQLLFYSVGIGQISSEVPQNLSASRPQDRQFILSSKKLLLSDSGFYLCAWSQGGYEQYFGPGTRLTVT.

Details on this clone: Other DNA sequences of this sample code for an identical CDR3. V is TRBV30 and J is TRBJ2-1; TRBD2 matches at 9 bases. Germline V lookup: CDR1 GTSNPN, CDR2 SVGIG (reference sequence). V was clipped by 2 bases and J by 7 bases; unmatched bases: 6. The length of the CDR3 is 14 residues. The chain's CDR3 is CAWSKAGGRNEQFF. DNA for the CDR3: TGTGCCTGGAGTAAAGCGGGGGGCCGGAATGAGCAGTTCTTC.

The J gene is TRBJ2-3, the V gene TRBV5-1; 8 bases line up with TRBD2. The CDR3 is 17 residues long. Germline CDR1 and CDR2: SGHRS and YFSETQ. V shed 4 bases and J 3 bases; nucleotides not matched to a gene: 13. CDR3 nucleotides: TGCGCCAGCAGCGACCGAGGTGCGGGGGGAGGGACAGATACGCAGTATTTT. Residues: CASSDRGAGGGTDTQYF.

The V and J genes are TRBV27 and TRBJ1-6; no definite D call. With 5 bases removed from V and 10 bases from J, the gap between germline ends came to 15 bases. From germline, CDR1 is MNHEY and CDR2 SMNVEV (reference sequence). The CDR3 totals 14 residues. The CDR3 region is CASSTLGGWSPLHF. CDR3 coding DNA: TGTGCCAGCAGTACCCTTGGAGGTTGGTCACCCCTCCACTTT.

The CDR3: CASSPTGLGYTF. The CDR3 DNA follows: TGTGCCAGCAGTCCAACAGGCCTGGGCTACACCTTC. The chain joins TRBV11-1 to TRBJ1-2; possibly TRBD1 for D (5 bases). Germline CDR1 SGHAT, CDR2 FQDESV (reference sequence). Trimming left V 6 bases short and J 8 bases short, with 13 bases between. The CDR3 runs to 12 residues.

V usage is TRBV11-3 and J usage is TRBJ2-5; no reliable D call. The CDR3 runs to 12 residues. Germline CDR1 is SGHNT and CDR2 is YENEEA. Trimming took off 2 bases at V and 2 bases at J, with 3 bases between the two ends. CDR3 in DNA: TGTGCCAGCAGCTTAACTCAAGAGACCCAGTACTTC. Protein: CASSLTQETQYF.

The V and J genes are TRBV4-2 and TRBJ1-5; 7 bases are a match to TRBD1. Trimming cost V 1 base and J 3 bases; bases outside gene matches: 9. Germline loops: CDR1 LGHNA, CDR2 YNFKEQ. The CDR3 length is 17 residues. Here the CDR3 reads CASSQANRGLDNQPQHF. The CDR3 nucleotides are TGTGCCAGCAGCCAAGCGAACAGGGGATTGGACAATCAGCCCCAGCATTTT.

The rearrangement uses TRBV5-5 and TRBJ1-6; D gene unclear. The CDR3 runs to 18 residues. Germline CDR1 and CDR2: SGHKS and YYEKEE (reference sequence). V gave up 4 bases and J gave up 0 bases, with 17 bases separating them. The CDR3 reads CASSPSLPGSSYNSPLHF. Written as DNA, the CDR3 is TGTGCCAGCAGCCCCTCCCTACCGGGGAGCTCCTATAATTCACCCCTCCACTTT.

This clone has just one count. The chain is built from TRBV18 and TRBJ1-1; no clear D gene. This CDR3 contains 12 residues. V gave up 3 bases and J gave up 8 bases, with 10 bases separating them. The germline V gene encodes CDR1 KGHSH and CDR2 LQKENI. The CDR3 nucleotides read TGTGCCAGCTCACCTTCGACATACGAAGCTTTCTTT. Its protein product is CASSPSTYEAFF.

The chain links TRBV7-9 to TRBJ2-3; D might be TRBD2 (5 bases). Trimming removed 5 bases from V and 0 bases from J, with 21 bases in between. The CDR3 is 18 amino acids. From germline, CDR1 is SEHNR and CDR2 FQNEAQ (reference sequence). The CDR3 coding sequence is TGTGCCAGCAGCCTACCACTAACTAGTACGATTAGCACAGATACGCAGTATTTT. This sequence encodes CASSLPLTSTISTDTQYF.

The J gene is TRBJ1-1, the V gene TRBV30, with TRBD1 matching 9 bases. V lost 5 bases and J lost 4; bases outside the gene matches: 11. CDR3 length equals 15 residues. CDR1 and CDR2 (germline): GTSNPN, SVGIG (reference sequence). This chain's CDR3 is CAWDVPTGGSTEAFF. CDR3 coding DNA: TGTGCCTGGGATGTACCGACAGGGGGGAGCACTGAAGCTTTCTTT.

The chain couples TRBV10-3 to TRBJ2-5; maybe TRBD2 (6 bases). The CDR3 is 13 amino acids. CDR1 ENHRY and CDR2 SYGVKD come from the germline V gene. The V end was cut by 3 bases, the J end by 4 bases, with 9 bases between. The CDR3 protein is CAISDGGTETQYF. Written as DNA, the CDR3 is TGTGCCATCAGTGACGGAGGGACAGAGACCCAGTACTTC.

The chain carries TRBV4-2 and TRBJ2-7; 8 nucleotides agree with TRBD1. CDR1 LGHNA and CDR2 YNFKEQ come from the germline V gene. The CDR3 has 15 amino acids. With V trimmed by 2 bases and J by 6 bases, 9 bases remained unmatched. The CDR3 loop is CASSQLGQAYPEQYF. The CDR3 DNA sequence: TGTGCCAGCAGCCAACTGGGACAGGCTTATCCCGAGCAGTACTTC.

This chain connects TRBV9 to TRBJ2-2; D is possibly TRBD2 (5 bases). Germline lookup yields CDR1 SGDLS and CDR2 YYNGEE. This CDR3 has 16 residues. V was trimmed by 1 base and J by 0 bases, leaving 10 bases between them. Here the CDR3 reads CASSVMGSTNTGELFF. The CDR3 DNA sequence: TGTGCCAGCAGCGTAATGGGGAGTACGAACACCGGGGAGCTGTTTTTT.